The clone carrying this T cell receptor beta chain has a count of ten or more. The antigen is unknown. The sample comes from a study of cytomegalovirus exposure and HLA in healthy donors. It was with 60 Vbeta and 13 Jbeta primers that the PCR ran. The repertoire was sequenced with immunoSEQ multiplex PCR; TCRdb's copy has only in-frame clones and lacks some. The table lists 150,000 or so clones, roughly 70% of them singletons. Study-wide findings and caveats: The study designated 150 to 200 TCR beta chains cytomegalovirus-associated. Presence/absence analyses assumed roughly uniform sequencing depth across donors, which may not hold.

Trimming shortened V by 3 bases and J by 0 bases, and 3 bases separated the two germline ends. Germline assignment: CDR1 MNHNS and CDR2 SASEGT. The CDR3 extends over 14 amino acids. The V gene is TRBV6-1, the J gene TRBJ2-6; no reliable D call. The material sequenced was PBMCs. The source is a male donor in good health and CMV-seronegative. This CDR3 is CASSDNSGANVLTF. The CDR3 bases are TGTGCCAGCAGTGACAACTCTGGGGCCAACGTCCTGACTTTC.